The 32 T cell receptor beta chains reported below all come from one sample, sequenced in a study of shared clonotypes between healthy human individuals. Clones were read by immunoSEQ multiplex PCR, and TCRdb kept only the in-frame ones, dropping some. This sample has roughly 2 million clones, with around 95% found just once. The sample consisted of naive CD4+ T cells sorted from blood. Subset here: CD45RA+ positively selected. These receptor sequences come from a man between 18 and 29 years old in good health.

As DNA, the CDR3 is TGTGCCTGGAGTGCCGGACTAGCTGAAAACATTCAGTACTTC. Amino acid sequence: CAWSAGLAENIQYF. This chain uses TRBV30 with TRBJ2-4; the match to TRBD2 covers 8 bases. After removal of 1 base from V and 5 bases from J, the junction contained 4 bases not matched to a gene. The CDR3 has 14 amino acids. Germline V CDR1 and CDR2: GTSNPN, SVGIG (reference sequence).

The rearrangement links TRBV5-1 to TRBJ2-7, with D possibly being TRBD1 (6 bases). The CDR3 loop spans 14 amino acids. The V end was cut by 7 bases, the J end by 5 bases, with 19 bases between. CDR1 and CDR2 (germline): SGHRS, YFSETQ. The CDR3 DNA reads as TGCGCCAGCTCGAGTAAACAGGGAGCGCACGAGCAGTACTTC. Its protein product is CASSSKQGAHEQYF.

The V call is TRBV7-9, the J call TRBJ1-1; D is ambiguous. Trimming took 1 base from V and 6 from J, leaving 9 bases between them. Germline CDR1 reads SEHNR; CDR2 reads FQNEAQ (reference sequence). The CDR3 consists of 13 residues. CDR3 nucleotides: TGTGCCAGCAGCTTAGAAATTCGTGCTGAAGCTTTCTTT. This encodes CASSLEIRAEAFF.

The chain is built from TRBV4-3 and TRBJ2-1; 9 nucleotides agree with TRBD1. The CDR3 is 15 amino acids. Trimming at V came to 3 bases and at J to 7 bases, leaving 7 bases not matched to a gene. Per germline, CDR1 LGHNA and CDR2 YSLEER. DNA for the CDR3: TGCGCCAGCAGCCAGCTGACAGGGGGATGGAATGAGCAGTTCTTC. Translated: CASSQLTGGWNEQFF.

This chain links TRBV27 with TRBJ2-4; weak D call: TRBD2 (6 bases). Germline V gene lookup returns CDR1 MNHEY and CDR2 SMNVEV (reference sequence). CDR3 length: 13 residues. The V gene lost 10 bases and the J gene lost 0 bases, with 10 bases spanning the gap. CDR3 in DNA: TGTGCCATCATAGCGGTAGCCAAAAACATTCAGTACTTC. Its protein product is CAIIAVAKNIQYF.

This chain links TRBV25-1 with TRBJ2-3; D is uncertain. CDR1 and CDR2 from the germline V gene are MGHDK and SYGVNS. The CDR3 covers 14 residues. V lost 7 bases and J 0 bases, leaving 11 bases between the germline ends. This CDR3 is CASNKGWSTDTQYF. The CDR3 nucleotides are TGTGCCAGCAATAAAGGGTGGAGCACAGATACGCAGTATTTT. The full variable domain, rest sourced from reference TRBV25-1 and TRBJ2-3, is EADIYQTPRYLVIGTGKKITLECSQTMGHDKMYWYQQDPGMELHLIHYSYGVNSTEKGDLSSESTVSRIRTEHFPLTLESARPSHTSQYLCASNKGWSTDTQYFGPGTRLTVL.

The chain combines TRBV6-6 with TRBJ1-6, with 7 bases fitting TRBD1. This CDR3 spans 16 amino acids. V trimming: 0 bases; J trimming: 7 bases; junction bases outside the gene matches: 6. The germline V gene has CDR1 MNHNY and CDR2 SVGAGI (reference sequence). Here the CDR3 DNA reads TGTGCCAGCAGTTACTCCCCAGACAGGGTAAATTCACCCCTCCACTTT. This gives the protein CASSYSPDRVNSPLHF.

This chain joins TRBV28 and TRBJ1-5, with TRBD1 identical over 7 bases. Germline-derived CDR1 and CDR2 are MDHEN and SYDVKM. The CDR3 is 15 residues long. V lost 5 bases and J lost 2; bases outside the gene matches: 6. The CDR3 is CASSPGGTGNQPQHF. The CDR3, as DNA: TGTGCCAGCAGTCCAGGGGGGACTGGCAATCAGCCCCAGCATTTT.

The chain links TRBV11-2 to TRBJ1-5, with TRBD1 identical over 7 bases. The CDR3 sequence is 14 residues long. Trimming removed 5 bases from V and 2 bases from J; junction bases left unmatched: 3. Germline V gene sequence: CDR1 SGHAT, CDR2 FQNNGV. CDR3 DNA: TGTGCCAGCAGCAACGACAGGGGCAATCAGCCCCAGCATTTT. It codes for CASSNDRGNQPQHF.

The rearrangement links TRBV5-4 to TRBJ2-7, with 9 nucleotides matching TRBD1. The CDR3 runs 16 residues. In germline, CDR1 is SGHNT, CDR2 YYREEE (reference sequence). J was trimmed by 4 bases and V by 0 bases; bases with no gene match: 8. CDR3 sequence reads: CASSLARGTGFYEQYF. CDR3 bases: TGTGCCAGCAGCTTGGCCCGGGGGACAGGGTTTTACGAGCAGTACTTC.

To note about this clone: Other DNA sequences in this sample translate to the same CDR3. The chain links TRBV5-1 to TRBJ1-2; D gene uncertain. This CDR3 region has 12 residues. Trimming pared 0 bases from V and 6 bases from J, leaving 6 bases between. Germline V CDR1 and CDR2: SGHRS, YFSETQ. The DNA for the CDR3 is TGCGCCAGCAGCTTGGCTGGGAATGGCTACACCTTC. It is translated as CASSLAGNGYTF.

This chain links TRBV30 with TRBJ1-2, with TRBD1 matching 8 bases. Germline lookup yields CDR1 GTSNPN and CDR2 SVGIG (reference sequence). The CDR3 runs 13 residues. The J segment lost 8 bases and the V segment lost 0 bases, leaving 5 bases of the junction unmatched. Here the CDR3 reads CAWSVVRGHGYTF. CDR3 in DNA: TGTGCCTGGAGTGTAGTCAGGGGGCACGGCTACACCTTC.

V gene TRBV9 combines with J gene TRBJ2-1, with 11 bases matching TRBD2. V lost 0 bases, J lost 6 bases, and 8 bases stayed unmatched. This CDR3 spans 17 amino acids. Germline V gene sequence: CDR1 SGDLS, CDR2 YYNGEE. In DNA, the CDR3 is TGTGCCAGCAGCGTAGCTCAGACTAGCGGGGCTATCAATGAGCAGTTCTTC. This encodes CASSVAQTSGAINEQFF.

This clone was recorded once. The chain combines TRBV7-9 with TRBJ1-2, with 7 nucleotides matching TRBD1. This CDR3 comprises 15 residues. Trimming cost V 5 bases and J 4 bases; bases outside gene matches: 10. The V gene's germline CDR1 is SEHNR and CDR2 FQNEAQ (reference sequence). For the CDR3, the DNA is TGTGCCAGCAGCCGAAAACAGGCAGGGGGCTATGGCTACACCTTC. The encoded protein is CASSRKQAGGYGYTF.

The chain combines TRBV30 with TRBJ1-1; no clear D gene. Trimming removed 4 bases from V and 6 bases from J, with 12 bases in between. Germline CDR1 GTSNPN, CDR2 SVGIG (reference sequence). This CDR3 is 12 amino acids long. The CDR3 region is CAWTAGKAEAFF. The CDR3 DNA sequence: TGTGCCTGGACAGCTGGGAAGGCTGAAGCTTTCTTT. The full variable domain, in which reference TRBV30 and TRBJ1-1 provide the parts outside the CDR3, is SQTIHQWPATLVQPVGSPLSLECTVEGTSNPNLYWYRQAAGRGLQLLFYSVGIGQISSEVPQNLSASRPQDRQFILSSKKLLLSDSGFYLCAWTAGKAEAFFGQGTRLTVV.

This rearrangement joins TRBV27 to TRBJ2-7, with TRBD2 identical over 8 bases. Trimming took 4 bases from V and 6 from J; bases not matched to a gene: 8. Germline V gene lookup returns CDR1 MNHEY and CDR2 SMNVEV (reference sequence). This CDR3 spans 14 amino acids. The chain's CDR3 is CASSWGLGAREQYF. The DNA for the CDR3 is TGTGCCAGCAGTTGGGGACTAGGGGCTCGCGAGCAGTACTTC.

The chain employs TRBV6-5 and TRBJ2-2; no clear D gene. CDR3 size: 15 residues. Germline assignment: CDR1 MNHEY and CDR2 SVGAGI. V shed 2 bases and J shed 4 bases, with 11 bases lying between them. The CDR3 spells CASSYLTIGTGELFF. The CDR3, as DNA: TGTGCCAGCAGTTACCTGACCATAGGCACCGGGGAGCTGTTTTTT.

For this clone: Distinct nucleotide sequences in the sample also encode this CDR3. The gene calls are TRBV30 and TRBJ1-1; 8 bases fit TRBD1. Germline trimming cut 2 bases from V and 4 bases from J; bases unmatched to any gene: 3. This CDR3 comprises 13 residues. Germline V CDR1 and CDR2: GTSNPN, SVGIG (reference sequence). The CDR3 DNA is TGTGCCTGGAGTCCAGACAGGGGCACTGAAGCTTTCTTT. Its translation is CAWSPDRGTEAFF.

The gene calls are TRBV11-2 and TRBJ2-1, with D possibly being TRBD2 (5 bases). V lost 0 bases, J lost 4 bases, and 7 bases lay in between. The CDR3 is 14 amino acids. Germline V gene lookup returns CDR1 SGHAT and CDR2 FQNNGV. The CDR3 sequence is CASSLDRRYNEQFF. The CDR3, as DNA: TGTGCCAGCAGCTTAGATAGGAGGTACAATGAGCAGTTCTTC.

As concerns this clone: Different DNA sequences within this sample yield the same CDR3. J is TRBJ2-1 and V is TRBV5-1, with TRBD1 matching over 10 bases. Germline V lookup: CDR1 SGHRS, CDR2 YFSETQ. Losses at the gene ends were 0 bases for V and 4 bases for J; bases not matched to a gene: 1. The CDR3 has 15 amino acids. CDR3 coding DNA: TGCGCCAGCAGCTTGGAGGGACAGGGGTACAATGAGCAGTTCTTC. The encoded protein is CASSLEGQGYNEQFF.

This sequence joins TRBV30 and TRBJ2-5; no clear D gene. V gave up 3 bases and J gave up 4 bases, with 12 bases separating them. Germline assignment: CDR1 GTSNPN and CDR2 SVGIG (reference sequence). The CDR3 is 13 residues long. CDR3: CAWSATKVETQYF. The CDR3 DNA sequence: TGTGCCTGGAGCGCCACCAAAGTAGAGACCCAGTACTTC.

The chain links TRBV5-5 to TRBJ1-1; TRBD1 matches at 11 bases. V trimming: 4 bases; J trimming: 5 bases; junction bases outside the gene matches: 4. This CDR3 spans 14 amino acids. Looked up from germline, CDR1 is SGHKS and CDR2 is YYEKEE (reference sequence). CDR3: CASSTWDRGTEAFF. The CDR3 coding sequence is TGTGCCAGCAGCACGTGGGACAGGGGGACTGAAGCTTTCTTT.

For this clone: A much larger clone is a single base away; this may be a read error. J is TRBJ1-1 and V is TRBV5-6; the D is unclear. V was shortened by 1 base and J by 1 base, with 2 bases between the two germline ends. Germline CDR1 reads SGHDT; CDR2 reads YYEEEE. There are 12 residues in the CDR3. The CDR3 nucleotides are TGTGCCAGCAGCTTGTGGAACACTGAAGCTTTCTTT. Translation: CASSLWNTEAFF.

The chain uses TRBV5-1 and TRBJ2-7; D is unclear. V was clipped by 1 base and J by 0 bases, with 8 bases between them. CDR1 and CDR2 from the germline V gene are SGHRS and YFSETQ. This CDR3 has 14 amino acids. CDR3: CASSLPGNSYEQYF. The CDR3 DNA is TGCGCCAGCAGCTTGCCCGGAAACTCCTACGAGCAGTACTTC.

V is TRBV5-4 and J is TRBJ1-6, with a tentative D call TRBD1 (5 bases). CDR3 length: 15 residues. The V end was cut by 6 bases, the J end by 7 bases, with 17 bases between. The germline V gene has CDR1 SGHNT and CDR2 YYREEE (reference sequence). This CDR3 reads CASTPYGGSNSPLHF. Here the CDR3 DNA reads TGTGCCAGCACCCCATACGGGGGGTCAAATTCACCCCTCCACTTT.

This sequence joins TRBV6-5 and TRBJ2-7, with D hard to call. The V gene's germline CDR1 is MNHEY and CDR2 SVGAGI. Trimming took off 6 bases at V and 8 bases at J, with 14 bases between the two ends. The CDR3 runs 12 residues. The CDR3 sequence: CASSPGRGQQYF. CDR3 coding DNA: TGTGCCAGCAGCCCCGGGCGAGGACAGCAGTACTTC.

This chain links TRBV9 with TRBJ2-1; 14 bases agree with TRBD2. J lost 7 bases, V lost 4 bases, and 10 bases had no gene match. The V gene's germline CDR1 is SGDLS and CDR2 YYNGEE. This CDR3 spans 17 amino acids. The CDR3 region has the DNA TGTGCCAGCAGCCCCGCCCCGGGACTAGCGGGAGAAAATGAGCAGTTCTTC. Translation: CASSPAPGLAGENEQFF.

V and J are TRBV27 and TRBJ1-5; no clear D gene. With 5 bases removed from V and 3 bases from J, the gap between germline ends came to 11 bases. Germline-derived CDR1 and CDR2 are MNHEY and SMNVEV (reference sequence). The CDR3 has 14 amino acids. This CDR3 is CASSPRLSNQPQHF. CDR3 bases: TGTGCCAGCAGTCCCCGCCTATCCAATCAGCCCCAGCATTTT.

The gene calls are TRBV11-2 and TRBJ2-3; 7 bases are shared with TRBD2. The V segment lost 6 bases and the J segment 0 bases; nucleotides outside the gene matches: 15. CDR1 is SGHAT, CDR2 FQNNGV, per germline. The CDR3 spans 18 residues. The CDR3 coding sequence is TGTGCCAGCAGTTCAGGGACTACACCTTTCCCTAGCACAGATACGCAGTATTTT. This translates into CASSSGTTPFPSTDTQYF.

The CDR3 coding sequence is TGTGCCAGCAGCCCGCTAGCGGGAGGGCCTGGCAATGAGCAGTTCTTC. The encoded protein is CASSPLAGGPGNEQFF. The V and J genes are TRBV7-2 and TRBJ2-1; the match to TRBD2 covers 12 bases. In germline, CDR1 is SGHTA, CDR2 FQGNSA. J gave up 6 bases and V 5 bases, and 8 bases lay outside the gene matches. The CDR3 sequence is 16 residues long.

The rearrangement links TRBV4-1 to TRBJ2-3; D is unresolved. The germline V and J ends were trimmed by 0 bases and 2 bases, with 15 bases remaining between them. CDR1 MGHRA and CDR2 YSYEKL come from the germline V gene. CDR3 length: 17 amino acids. CDR3 in amino acids: CASSQEAWSGNTDTQYF. The CDR3 DNA reads TGCGCCAGCAGCCAAGAAGCTTGGTCTGGGAACACAGATACGCAGTATTTT.

The chain combines TRBV6-1 with TRBJ1-1; D is uncertain. Germline assignment: CDR1 MNHNS and CDR2 SASEGT. The V end lost 8 bases, the J end lost 6 bases, and 10 bases lay between the germline ends. This CDR3 comprises 11 residues. The CDR3 region has the DNA TGTGCCAGCGGGGAGGGCTCTGAAGCTTTCTTT. Translated: CASGEGSEAFF.